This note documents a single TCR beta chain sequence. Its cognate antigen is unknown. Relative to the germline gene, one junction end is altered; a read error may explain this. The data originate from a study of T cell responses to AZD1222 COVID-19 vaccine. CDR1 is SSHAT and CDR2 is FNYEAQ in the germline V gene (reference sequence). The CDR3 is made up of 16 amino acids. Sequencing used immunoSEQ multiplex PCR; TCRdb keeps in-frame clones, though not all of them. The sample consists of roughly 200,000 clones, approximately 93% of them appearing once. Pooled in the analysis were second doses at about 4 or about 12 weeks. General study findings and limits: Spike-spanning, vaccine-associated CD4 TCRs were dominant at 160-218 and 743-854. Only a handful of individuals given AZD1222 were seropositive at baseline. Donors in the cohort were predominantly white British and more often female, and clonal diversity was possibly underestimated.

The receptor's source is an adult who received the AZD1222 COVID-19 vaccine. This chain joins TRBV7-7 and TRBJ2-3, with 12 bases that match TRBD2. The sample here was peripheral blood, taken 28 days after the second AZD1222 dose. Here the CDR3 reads CASSLAGPTSGGTQYF. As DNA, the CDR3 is TGTGCTAGCAGCTTAGCGGGGCCGACTAGCGGGGGTACGCAGTATTTT.